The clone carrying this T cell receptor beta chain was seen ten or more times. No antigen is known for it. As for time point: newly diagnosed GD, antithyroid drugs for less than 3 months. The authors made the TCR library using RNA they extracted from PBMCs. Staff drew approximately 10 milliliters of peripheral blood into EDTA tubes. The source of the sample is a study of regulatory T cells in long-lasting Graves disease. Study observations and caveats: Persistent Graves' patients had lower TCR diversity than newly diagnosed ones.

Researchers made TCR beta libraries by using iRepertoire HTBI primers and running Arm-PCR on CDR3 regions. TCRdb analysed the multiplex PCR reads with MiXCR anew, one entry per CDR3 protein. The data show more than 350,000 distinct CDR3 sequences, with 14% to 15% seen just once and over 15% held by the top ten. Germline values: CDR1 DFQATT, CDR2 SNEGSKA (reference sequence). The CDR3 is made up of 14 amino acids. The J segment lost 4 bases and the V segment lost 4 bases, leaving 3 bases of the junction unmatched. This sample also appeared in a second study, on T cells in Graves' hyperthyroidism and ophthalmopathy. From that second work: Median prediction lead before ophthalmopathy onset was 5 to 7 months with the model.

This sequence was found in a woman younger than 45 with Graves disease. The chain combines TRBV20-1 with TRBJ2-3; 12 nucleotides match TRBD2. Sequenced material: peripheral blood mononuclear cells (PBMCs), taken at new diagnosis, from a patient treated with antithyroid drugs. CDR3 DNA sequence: TGCAGTGCTACTAGCGGGAGGGCCCCAGATACGCAGTATTTT. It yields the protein CSATSGRAPDTQYF.